This T cell receptor (beta chain) emerged from a study of CXCR3-negative and CXCR3-positive naive CD8 T cells. The wider study: Libraries each contributed about 1.5 +/- 0.3 million TRB reads, for around 130 million in total. The study, taken as a whole, reports: The study found more hydrophobic TRB CDR3s in CXCR3-positive naive cells than in CXCR3-negative naive cells. Naive CXCR3-positive and CXCR3-negative cells shared TRBV-TRBJ usage; memory cells diverged.

Naive CD8+ T cells carried a CD45RO-CCR7+CD27+CD95- phenotype. Germline CDR1 SQVTM, CDR2 ANQGSEA. The CDR3 length is 14 residues. 5' RACE with UMI labels generated the TRB cDNA libraries. From the 5' RACE reads, TCRdb lists one entry per CDR3 protein and no DNA. This table lists about 58,000 distinct CDR3 sequences. Worth noting for this clonotype: Its antigen is undetermined.

This receptor was identified in a human donor in good health. Some clones in this sample may be carry-over from other donors' samples. The V and J genes are TRBV29-1 and TRBJ2-3; TCRdb picks TRBD2, but there is no DNA to check that call. Material: naive CXCR3- CD8+ T cells from blood. Subset denoted: CD45RO-CCR7+CD27+CD95- naive CD8+ T cells lacking CXCR3 (TNR3-). The CDR3 reads CSAVAGLLADTQYF.